This record concerns one TCR beta chain sequence. The antigen remains undetermined. Data came from immunoSEQ multiplex PCR; TCRdb stores just in-frame clones and leaves some out. This sample carries millions of clones, 85% to 95% of them seen once, and the ten largest clones take around 0.4%. The data belong to a study of shared clonotypes between healthy human individuals. General observations from the study: On the whole, naive subsets had larger estimated richness than memory subsets had.

Naive CD45RA+ and memory CD45RA-negative subsets were split from CD4+ cells. The trim removed 8 bases at V and 0 bases at J, leaving 9 bases unmatched. The CDR3 has 15 amino acids. CDR1 and CDR2 from the germline V gene are LNHNV and YYDKDF (reference sequence). This receptor was identified in a man in his late teens or twenties in good health. Some clones in this sample may be carry-over from other donors' samples. The chain uses TRBV15 and TRBJ1-1; 7 bases match TRBD1. Sequences were obtained from naive CD4+ T cells from PBMCs. Subset in this sample: CD45RA+ positively selected. The CDR3 nucleotides read TGTGCCACCGGGAAGGGACAGATTATGAACACTGAAGCTTTCTTT. Residues: CATGKGQIMNTEAFF.